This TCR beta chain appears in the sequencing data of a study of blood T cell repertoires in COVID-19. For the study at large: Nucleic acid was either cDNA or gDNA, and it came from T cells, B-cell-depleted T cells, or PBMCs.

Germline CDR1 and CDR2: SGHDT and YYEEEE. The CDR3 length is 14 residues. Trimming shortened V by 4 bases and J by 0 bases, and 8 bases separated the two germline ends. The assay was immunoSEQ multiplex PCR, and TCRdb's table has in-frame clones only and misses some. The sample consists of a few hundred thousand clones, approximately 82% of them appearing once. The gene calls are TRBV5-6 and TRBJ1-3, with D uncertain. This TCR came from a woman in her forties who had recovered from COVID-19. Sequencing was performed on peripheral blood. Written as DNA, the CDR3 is TGTGCCAGCAGCACCCAGAACTCTGGAAACACCATATATTTT. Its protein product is CASSTQNSGNTIYF.